Described below is a single T cell receptor beta chain sequence and its context. This record comes from a study of OX40 agonist ivuxolimab in advanced cancers. Study-wide context: Given to patients was ivuxolimab, an agonistic anti-OX40 (CD134) antibody. Ivuxolimab was delivered to patients intravenously every 2 weeks at doses spanning 0.01 to 10 mg/kg. With a range of roughly 20 to 80, age averaged about 58 years, and around 80% were male.

This table comes from immunoSEQ multiplex PCR, and its TCRdb copy is limited to in-frame clones, with some not included. This sample has tens of thousands of clones, with around 84% found just once. In germline, CDR1 is LNHDA, CDR2 SQIVND (reference sequence). This CDR3 is built from 15 residues. With V trimmed by 7 bases and J by 2 bases, 8 bases remained unmatched. Sampling of blood occurred at baseline, cycle 4 day 1, and cycle 7 day 1. Sequenced material: CD4+ or CD8+ T cells sorted from blood, taken in a trial of the OX40 agonist ivuxolimab. This chain connects TRBV19 to TRBJ2-3, with 8 bases lining up with TRBD1. This clonotype was sampled from an adult with an advanced solid tumor such as melanoma, head and neck, liver or kidney cancer. CDR3 amino acids: CASKGGQVSTDTQYF. CDR3 sequence (DNA): TGTGCCAGTAAGGGGGGACAGGTCTCCACAGATACGCAGTATTTT.